The 8 T cell receptor beta chains in this list originate from one sample, sequenced in a study of blood T cells in healthy people across ages. PCR was performed a second time for about 7 to 11 cycles using a sample-barcoded 5' primer and a J-beta primer mix. TCRdb called the 5' RACE reads again in MiXCR, with one record for every CDR3 protein. This sample has about 780,000 distinct CDR3 sequences; 35% to 60% occur once, and the top ten carry 15% to 20%. The sample was blood. These receptors all stem from a man older than 75 in good health.

J is TRBJ2-1 and V is TRBV5-1; TRBD2 matches at 9 bases. The CDR3 is 16 residues long. After removal of 3 bases from V and 7 bases from J, the junction contained 11 bases not matched to a gene. Germline-derived CDR1 and CDR2 are SGHRS and YFSETQ. CDR3 in DNA: TGCGCCAGCAGCTGGGCGGGACTAGCTTTTAAGAATGAGCAGTTCTTC. The encoded protein is CASSWAGLAFKNEQFF.

The chain uses TRBV6-5 and TRBJ2-1, with D hard to call. CDR1 MNHEY and CDR2 SVGAGI come from the germline V gene. The CDR3 extends over 15 amino acids. V was trimmed by 0 bases and J by 5 bases, leaving 11 bases between them. The CDR3 region is CASSYSAVGNNEQFF. In DNA form, the CDR3 reads TGTGCCAGCAGTTACTCGGCAGTTGGAAACAATGAGCAGTTCTTC.

In its sample, this clonotype was seen a few times. The chain couples TRBV4-2 to TRBJ2-7; D may be TRBD2 (6 bases). The germline V gene encodes CDR1 LGHNA and CDR2 YNFKEQ. Trimming cost V 4 bases and J 4 bases, with 17 bases left between them. CDR3 length equals 15 residues. CDR3 nucleotides: TGTGCCAGCAGCCCCCGGGACTCAGACATATACGAGCAGTACTTC. This sequence encodes CASSPRDSDIYEQYF.

This chain links TRBV14 with TRBJ2-1; no clear D. The CDR3 spans 16 residues. Deletions cut 0 bases from V and 0 bases from J, with 9 bases between. Germline-derived CDR1 and CDR2 are SGHDN and FVKESK. The CDR3 DNA sequence: TGTGCCAGCAGCCAAGATGTGCGGAGCTCCTACAATGAGCAGTTCTTC. Its protein is CASSQDVRSSYNEQFF.

The chain has TRBV27 and TRBJ2-1, with D perhaps matching TRBD2 (5 bases). Trimming removed 8 bases at V and 4 bases at J, with 21 bases between. CDR3 length equals 16 residues. Per the germline V gene, CDR1 is MNHEY and CDR2 is SMNVEV (reference sequence). The CDR3: CASRTVVGRRYNEQFF. The CDR3 DNA reads TGTGCCAGCCGCACAGTTGTCGGACGGAGGTACAATGAGCAGTTCTTC.

This clonotype occurred a few times. Germline and junction disagree at one end, which may indicate a read error. The rearrangement joins TRBV4-3 to TRBJ2-3; 9 nucleotides match TRBD2. Germline values: CDR1 LGHNA, CDR2 YSLEER. This CDR3 contains 16 residues. The CDR3 protein is CAGSQEGLATTDTQYF. The CDR3 bases are TGCGCCGGCAGCCAAGAAGGACTAGCGACGACAGATACGCAGTATTTT.

This clonotype has only a few counts. The rearrangement joins TRBV20-1 to TRBJ2-7; 9 bases agree with TRBD2. Germline V CDR1 and CDR2: DFQATT, SNEGSKA (reference sequence). V shed 6 bases and J 7 bases; nucleotides not matched to a gene: 13. The CDR3 contains 14 residues. As DNA, the CDR3 is TGCAGTGCCCCCGGGCGGGAGGGCCTCAATGAGCAGTACTTC. It yields the protein CSAPGREGLNEQYF.

This clonotype turned up a few times. The chain recombines TRBV4-2 with TRBJ2-5; D gene ambiguous. The CDR3 has 13 residues. Germline values: CDR1 LGHNA, CDR2 YNFKEQ. The germline V and J ends were trimmed by 1 base and 5 bases, with 8 bases remaining between them. The CDR3 spells CASSQGALETQYF. DNA of the CDR3: TGTGCCAGCAGCCAAGGGGCCTTGGAGACCCAGTACTTC.